This T cell receptor beta chain was captured by sequencing in a study of T cell responses to AZD1222 COVID-19 vaccine. Concerning this clone: The target antigen is unknown.

This CDR3 is built from 15 residues. Germline V gene sequence: CDR1 SEHNR, CDR2 FQNEAQ (reference sequence). Trimming removed 3 bases from V and 5 bases from J, with 16 bases in between. Assay used: immunoSEQ multiplex PCR; TCRdb lists only in-frame clones, some missing. The table includes about 180,000 clones, about nine tenths detected once. Study-level results: Donor demographics were predominantly white British with a female majority; clonal diversity may be underestimated. Baseline seropositivity occurred in only 5 to 7 AZD1222 recipients.

The sample consisted of peripheral blood, taken on day 0 of AZD1222 vaccination. The chain links TRBV7-9 to TRBJ1-2; D might be TRBD1 (6 bases). The sequence came from an adult in good health. The CDR3 nucleotides are TGTGCCAGCAGCTTGAGTGTGGGGGGCTCGTATGGCTACACCTTC. Translating gives CASSLSVGGSYGYTF.